A single sample gave rise to the 6 T cell receptor beta chains below, sequenced in a study of shared clonotypes between healthy human individuals. The assay was immunoSEQ multiplex PCR, and TCRdb's table has in-frame clones only and misses some. The sample yields 400,000 to 600,000 clones, about 76% seen once. Specimen: PBMCs. These receptors were taken from a woman aged 40 to 55 in good health. Some clones in this sample may be carry-over from other donors' samples.

This clone was seen just once. CDR3: CASSFIEAPIYNEQFF. In DNA form, the CDR3 reads TGTGCCAGCAGCTTCATCGAGGCCCCGATCTACAATGAGCAGTTCTTC. The chain carries TRBV7-6 and TRBJ2-1, with D uncertain. Germline CDR1 reads SGHVS; CDR2 reads FNYEAQ. CDR3 size: 16 residues. Trimming removed 3 bases at V and 3 bases at J, with 15 bases between. The whole variable domain, filled in from reference TRBV7-6 and TRBJ2-1, reads GAGVSQSPRYKVTKRGQDVALRCDPISGHVSLYWYRQALGQGPEFLTYFNYEAQQDKSGLPNDRFSAERPEGSISTLTIQRTEQRDSAMYRCASSFIEAPIYNEQFFGPGTRLTVL.

The gene calls are TRBV5-1 and TRBJ2-1; 7 positions agree with TRBD2. The V and J ends lost 1 base and 4 bases, in that order; junction bases with no gene match: 8. This CDR3 comprises 16 residues. Germline V gives CDR1 SGHRS, CDR2 YFSETQ. The CDR3 coding sequence is TGCGCCAGCAGCTTGCAAGGACTAGTTCAGTACAATGAGCAGTTCTTC. Its translation: CASSLQGLVQYNEQFF.

CDR3 residues: CASSLLAGDLETQYF. CDR3 DNA: TGTGCCAGCAGCTTACTAGCGGGAGATCTGGAGACCCAGTACTTC. The V and J genes are TRBV7-2 and TRBJ2-5; TRBD2 matches 10 bases. Trimming at V came to 2 bases and at J to 5 bases, leaving 5 bases not matched to a gene. Germline-derived CDR1 and CDR2 are SGHTA and FQGNSA. This CDR3 has 15 residues. The full variable domain, rest sourced from reference TRBV7-2 and TRBJ2-5, is GAGVSQSPSNKVTEKGKDVELRCDPISGHTALYWYRQSLGQGLEFLIYFQGNSAPDKSGLPSDRFSAERTGGSVSTLTIQRTQQEDSAVYLCASSLLAGDLETQYFGPGTRLLVL.

The rearrangement uses TRBV5-1 and TRBJ2-1; 11 bases align to TRBD2. Germline CDR1 and CDR2: SGHRS and YFSETQ. CDR3 size: 16 residues. Trimming took 3 bases from V and 8 from J; bases not matched to a gene: 10. CDR3 in amino acids: CASSSDYSGRAYEQFF. Here the CDR3 DNA reads TGCGCCAGCAGCTCCGACTATAGCGGGAGGGCTTATGAGCAGTTCTTC.

V and J are TRBV28 and TRBJ2-5; TRBD2 might be the D (5 bases). The germline gives CDR1 MDHEN, CDR2 SYDVKM. Trimming took 2 bases from V and 4 from J, leaving 14 bases between them. This CDR3 region has 15 residues. CDR3 DNA: TGTGCCAGCAGTTTAACGGCGGGCCTAGGAGAGACCCAGTACTTC. This codes for CASSLTAGLGETQYF. Drawing the rest from reference TRBV28 and TRBJ2-5, the complete variable domain is DVKVTQSSRYLVKRTGEKVFLECVQDMDHENMFWYRQDPGLGLRLIYFSYDVKMKEKGDIPEGYSVSREKKERFSLILESASTNQTSMYLCASSLTAGLGETQYFGPGTRLLVL.

The chain has TRBV28 and TRBJ2-5; 13 bases fit TRBD2. This CDR3 region has 17 residues. CDR1 and CDR2 (germline): MDHEN, SYDVKM. After removal of 6 bases from V and 6 bases from J, the junction contained 13 bases not matched to a gene. This CDR3 is CASRPRRGLAGMKTQYF. The CDR3 nucleotides are TGTGCCAGCAGACCTCGAAGGGGACTAGCGGGGATGAAGACCCAGTACTTC.